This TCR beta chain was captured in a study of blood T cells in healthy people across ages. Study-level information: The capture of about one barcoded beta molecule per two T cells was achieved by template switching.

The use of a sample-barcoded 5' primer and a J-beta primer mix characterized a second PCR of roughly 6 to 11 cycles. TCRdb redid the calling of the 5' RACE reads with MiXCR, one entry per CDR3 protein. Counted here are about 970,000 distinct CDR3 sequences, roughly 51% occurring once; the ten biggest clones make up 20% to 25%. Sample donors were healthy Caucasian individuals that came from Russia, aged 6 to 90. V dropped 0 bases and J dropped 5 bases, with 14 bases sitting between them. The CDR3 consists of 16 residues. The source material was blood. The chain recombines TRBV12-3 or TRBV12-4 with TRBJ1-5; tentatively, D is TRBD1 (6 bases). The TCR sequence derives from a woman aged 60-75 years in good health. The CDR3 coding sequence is TGTGCCAGCAGTTTAGCACAGGGAGAGAAGCATCAGCCCCAGCATTTT. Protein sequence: CASSLAQGEKHQPQHF.